This is a list of T cell receptor beta chains from one sample in a study of blood T cell repertoires in COVID-19. Clones were sequenced by immunoSEQ multiplex PCR, and TCRdb holds only the in-frame ones, with some missing. This sample has 110,000 to 150,000 clones, with about 88% found just once. Input material: peripheral blood. These receptors originate from a human donor in a cohort sampled during active COVID-19. Both conserved end residues are part of each CDR3. Fields, in order: J gene, clone size, V gene, CDR3 protein. The size entry is marked missing in some rows and otherwise reads once, few, many or a size class.

j_gene: TRBJ2-4
abundance: -
v_gene: TRBV2
CDR3aa: CASSVPGESHKNIQYF

j_gene: TRBJ2-5
abundance: -
v_gene: TRBV7-2
CDR3aa: CASNGAGAETQYF

j_gene: TRBJ2-1
abundance: -
v_gene: TRBV19
CDR3aa: CASSSGSGRFEQFF

j_gene: TRBJ2-3
abundance: -
v_gene: TRBV20-1
CDR3aa: CSASFRGGPDTQYF

j_gene: TRBJ1-4
abundance: -
v_gene: TRBV5-1
CDR3aa: CASSLGTGNEKLFF

j_gene: TRBJ2-5
abundance: -
v_gene: TRBV28
CDR3aa: CASTPRPRKGLQETQYF

j_gene: TRBJ1-6
abundance: -
v_gene: TRBV7-9
CDR3aa: CASSLDGYNSPLHF

j_gene: TRBJ1-2
abundance: -
v_gene: TRBV7-9
CDR3aa: CASSPRTDNYGYTF

j_gene: TRBJ2-2
abundance: -
v_gene: TRBV9
CDR3aa: CASSVTAGGPTGELFF

j_gene: TRBJ2-1
abundance: -
v_gene: TRBV7-9
CDR3aa: CASSWEDPYNEQFF

j_gene: TRBJ2-1
abundance: -
v_gene: TRBV7-9
CDR3aa: CASSSWSPGLAYNEQFF

j_gene: TRBJ2-3
abundance: -
v_gene: TRBV25-1
CDR3aa: CASSTITDTQYF

j_gene: TRBJ1-4
abundance: few
v_gene: TRBV11-2
CDR3aa: CASSLEWQAREKLFF

j_gene: TRBJ1-1
abundance: -
v_gene: TRBV7-2
CDR3aa: CASSLAGGHTEAFF

j_gene: TRBJ1-5
abundance: -
v_gene: TRBV21-1
CDR3aa: CASSTERGQPQHF

j_gene: TRBJ2-2
abundance: -
v_gene: TRBV27
CDR3aa: CASRTSGRARTGELFF

j_gene: TRBJ1-6
abundance: -
v_gene: TRBV4-2
CDR3aa: CASSQEGRVDSPLHF

j_gene: TRBJ2-2
abundance: -
v_gene: TRBV28
CDR3aa: CASRGLAGVGYGELFF

j_gene: TRBJ2-1
abundance: -
v_gene: TRBV7-7
CDR3aa: CASSLVSGNRGEQFF

j_gene: TRBJ1-2
abundance: -
v_gene: TRBV6-6
CDR3aa: CASADSNYGYTF

j_gene: TRBJ2-6
abundance: -
v_gene: TRBV6-2/TRBV6-3
CDR3aa: CASSSPSGRSSGANVLTF

j_gene: TRBJ2-7
abundance: -
v_gene: TRBV28
CDR3aa: CASSPHGTSVEQYF

j_gene: TRBJ2-3
abundance: -
v_gene: TRBV9
CDR3aa: CASSVGAGDSTDTQYF

j_gene: TRBJ1-2
abundance: -
v_gene: TRBV30
CDR3aa: CACHPGASYGYTF

j_gene: TRBJ2-4
abundance: -
v_gene: TRBV19
CDR3aa: CASSIGRDVVKNIQYF

j_gene: TRBJ2-1
abundance: -
v_gene: TRBV6-2/TRBV6-3
CDR3aa: CASSYPFSGRAGNEQFF

j_gene: TRBJ1-1
abundance: -
v_gene: TRBV30
CDR3aa: CAWSVGGEAFF

j_gene: TRBJ1-4
abundance: -
v_gene: TRBV6-5
CDR3aa: CASSYGRGEKLFF

j_gene: TRBJ2-7
abundance: few
v_gene: TRBV21-1
CDR3aa: CASSKAGTSNHEQYF

j_gene: TRBJ1-4
abundance: -
v_gene: TRBV19
CDR3aa: CASSWDSEKLFF

j_gene: TRBJ2-3
abundance: -
v_gene: TRBV11-1
CDR3aa: CASSFQGATSTDTQYF